This TCR beta chain is drawn from a study of T cell responses to AZD1222 COVID-19 vaccine. Study-wide findings and caveats: Donors were largely white British and mainly female; clonal diversity was possibly underestimated.

Generated by immunoSEQ multiplex PCR, the TCRdb table keeps only in-frame clones and is missing some. The sample holds 130,000 or so clones; less than 95% are singletons and the top ten take around 7.2%. The CDR3 has 15 amino acids. V shed 1 base and J 4 bases; nucleotides not matched to a gene: 4. Germline assignment: CDR1 SGDLS and CDR2 YYNGEE. About this clone itself: The target antigen is unknown.

The chain couples TRBV9 to TRBJ2-1; the match to TRBD1 covers 8 bases. The sample here was peripheral blood, taken on day 0 of AZD1222 vaccination. The receptor was isolated from an adult in good health. The CDR3 DNA follows: TGTGCCAGCAGCGTACAGGGGGCGTCGTACAATGAGCAGTTCTTC. Protein product: CASSVQGASYNEQFF.